These T cell receptor beta chains were read from a single sample in a study of blood T cell repertoires in COVID-19. The table came from immunoSEQ multiplex PCR; TCRdb's copy has only in-frame clones and leaves some out. The data contain tens of thousands of clones, approximately 80% of them singletons. Sequencing input: peripheral blood. The source is a man between 50 and 59 years old with acute or convalescent COVID-19. Each CDR3 is given with its conserved first and last residue. The D gene is left open where the match is weak. Where a row states a size, it is once, few, many or the class of an expanded clone; other rows omit it.

D	size	V	J	DNA	CDR3
-	-	TRBV4-2	TRBJ1-1	TGTGCCAGCAGCCGGGGGGGCTCGGACACTGAAGCTTTCTTT	CASSRGGSDTEAFF
-	-	TRBV9	TRBJ1-4	TGTGCCAGCTCCCGGGACTCCGATGAAAAACTGTTTTTT	CASSRDSDEKLFF
TRBD1	-	TRBV20-1	TRBJ2-1	TGCAGTGCTAGTCTACAGGGGCGGACCAATGAGCAGTTCTTC	CSASLQGRTNEQFF
-	-	TRBV7-8	TRBJ2-2	TGTGCCGGAGGGGCAGAGCCCGGGGAGCTGTTTTTT	CAGGAEPGELFF
TRBD1	-	TRBV30	TRBJ2-7	TGTGCCTGGAGTCCAGGACAGGGCGAGCAGTACTTC	CAWSPGQGEQYF
-	-	TRBV4-3	TRBJ2-1	TGCGCCAGCAGCCAAGAGCAGGGTTACAATGAGCAGTTCTTC	CASSQEQGYNEQFF
-	-	TRBV11-1	TRBJ1-2	TGTGCCAGCAGCCCCCCCGGGGGGCCGAAGATCTATGGCTACACCTTC	CASSPPGGPKIYGYTF
-	few	TRBV7-9	TRBJ1-2	TGTGCCAGCAGCTTCAGCGAAAGAGGTGGCTACACCTTC	CASSFSERGGYTF
-	-	TRBV19	TRBJ2-5	TGTGCCAGTAGTATAGGCACCCCGGTAACCCAGTACTTC	CASSIGTPVTQYF
-	-	TRBV6-5	TRBJ2-5	TGTGCCAGCAGCCGGGGGTTACAAGAGACCCAGTACTTC	CASSRGLQETQYF
-	-	TRBV24-1	TRBJ2-3	TGTGCCACCAGTGATTTCCTAGCCGGAGATACGCAGTATTTT	CATSDFLAGDTQYF
-	-	TRBV4-2	TRBJ2-2	TGTGCCAGCAGCCAGGATCCGGGAGCCAGGGTCGGGGAGCTGTTTTTT	CASSQDPGARVGELFF
-	few	TRBV6-1	TRBJ1-4	TGTGCCAGCAGTGAGACCCGATCAGGGTATGAAAAACTGTTTTTT	CASSETRSGYEKLFF
-	-	TRBV14	TRBJ1-6	TGTGCCAGCAGGACAAATGCCTCCTATAATTCACCCCTCCACTTT	CASRTNASYNSPLHF
-	-	TRBV2	TRBJ1-5	TGTGCCAGCAATAGGGAAGGGGATCAGCCCCAGCATTTT	CASNREGDQPQHF
-	-	TRBV6-1	TRBJ1-5	TGTGCCAGCAGTGAAGTCCTGAGTCAGCCCCAGCATTTT	CASSEVLSQPQHF
-	-	TRBV4-3	TRBJ1-6	TGCGCCAGCAGCCAAGATCCCTGGCGACTCGGGGATTCACCCCTCCACTTT	CASSQDPWRLGDSPLHF
-	-	TRBV7-2	TRBJ1-1	TGTGCCAGCAGCTTTGACGGAGGGGCTGAAGCTTTCTTT	CASSFDGGAEAFF
TRBD2	-	TRBV9	TRBJ2-7	TGTGCCAGCAGCGTACGGGCGGGGGTTACCTACGAGCAGTACTTC	CASSVRAGVTYEQYF
TRBD1	-	TRBV29-1	TRBJ1-4	TGCAGCGCCGAGACAGGGAGTAATGAAAAACTGTTTTTT	CSAETGSNEKLFF
TRBD2	-	TRBV9	TRBJ2-7	TGTGCCAGCAGCCCCCGGACTAGCGGGAGGGCCATGGACCTTAACGAGCAGTACTTC	CASSPRTSGRAMDLNEQYF
-	-	TRBV5-1	TRBJ1-1	TGCGCCAGCAGGACAGGCGTGAACACTGAAGCTTTCTTT	CASRTGVNTEAFF
TRBD1	-	TRBV9	TRBJ1-2	TGTGCCAGCAGCGCCTTTGACAGGGGGCGCGACTATGGCTACACCTTC	CASSAFDRGRDYGYTF
-	-	TRBV12-3/TRBV12-4	TRBJ2-7	TGTGCCAGCAGTCATACGGAGACCTACGAGCAGTACTTC	CASSHTETYEQYF
-	-	TRBV18	TRBJ2-2	TGTGCCAGCTCACCTAACGGAGGGGGCCACCGGGAGCTGTTTTTT	CASSPNGGGHRELFF
-	few	TRBV27	TRBJ2-2	TGTGCCAGCAGTAGGGGGGGGCTGGGCACCGGGGAGCTGTTTTTT	CASSRGGLGTGELFF
-	-	TRBV4-1	TRBJ2-1	TGCGCCAGCAGCCAAGGGGGACTTCAAGCCTACAATGAGCAGTTCTTC	CASSQGGLQAYNEQFF
TRBD1	-	TRBV11-3	TRBJ2-7	TGTGCCAGCAGCCGAGACAGGGCCGACGAGCAGTACTTC	CASSRDRADEQYF
-	-	TRBV5-6	TRBJ2-5	TGTGCCAGCAGCTTGATGCGGACAACGGAGCAAGAGACCCAGTACTTC	CASSLMRTTEQETQYF
-	-	TRBV19	TRBJ1-5	TGTGCCAGTAGTTTCAGATATAGCAATCAGCCCCAGCATTTT	CASSFRYSNQPQHF
TRBD1	once	TRBV7-3	TRBJ1-1	TGTGCCAGCAGCAAGACAGGGGTTCTCGCTGAAGCTTTCTTT	CASSKTGVLAEAFF
-	-	TRBV3-1/TRBV3-2	TRBJ1-1	TGTGCCAGCAGCCGGCCGGGTTCGGTGGCCACTGAAGCTTTCTTT	CASSRPGSVATEAFF
-	-	TRBV7-2	TRBJ1-5	TGTGCCAGCAGCTTAGGACAGTATAGCAATCAGCCCCAGCATTTT	CASSLGQYSNQPQHF
-	-	TRBV28	TRBJ1-2	TGTGCCAGCAGCCGAGCCTTTAGGGACAACTACTATGGCTACACCTTC	CASSRAFRDNYYGYTF
TRBD1	-	TRBV6-5	TRBJ1-5	TGTGCCAGCAGCCGGGACAGGGTAGGACAGCCCCAGCATTTT	CASSRDRVGQPQHF
-	-	TRBV29-1	TRBJ2-3	TGCAGCGTTCTGGGTAGCGGAGGGGTAACAGATACGCAGTATTTT	CSVLGSGGVTDTQYF
TRBD1	once	TRBV7-7	TRBJ2-7	TGTGCCAGCAGTCCCGGGACAGGGGCTAGAGGGAGGGCGTACGAGCAGTACTTC	CASSPGTGARGRAYEQYF
-	few	TRBV12-3/TRBV12-4	TRBJ1-2	TGTGCCAGCAGTTATCTTTCTAACTATGGCTACACCTTC	CASSYLSNYGYTF
-	-	TRBV15	TRBJ1-6	TGTGCCACCAGCCGCCAGGGGAATAGGCTAGATTCACCCCTCCACTTT	CATSRQGNRLDSPLHF
-	few	TRBV21-1	TRBJ2-7	TGTGCCAGCACCAAGGGATCCGGGACAGGGAACCACGAGCAGTACTTC	CASTKGSGTGNHEQYF
TRBD1	-	TRBV28	TRBJ1-5	TGTGCCAGCAGTGGAGGACAGGTGATCTATCAGCCCCAGCATTTT	CASSGGQVIYQPQHF
-	-	TRBV9	TRBJ2-1	TGTGCCAGCAGCGTAGAGGCGGGACGGGCCTACAATGAGCAGTTCTTC	CASSVEAGRAYNEQFF
TRBD1	-	TRBV29-1	TRBJ1-1	TGCAGCGTGAATATTCGGACAGGGAGAAGACCCATGAACACTGAAGCTTTCTTT	CSVNIRTGRRPMNTEAFF
-	-	TRBV30	TRBJ1-1	TGTGCCTGGAGTTGGGGGGATGACAGTAAAGCTTTCTTT	CAWSWGDDSKAFF
-	-	TRBV6-5	TRBJ1-2	TGTGCCAGCAGTTCCAGTTTGTATGGCTACACCTTC	CASSSSLYGYTF
-	-	TRBV5-4	TRBJ2-3	TGTGCCAGCAGCTTTGGGGGCGCGCCCGAGGGTACGCAGTATTTT	CASSFGGAPEGTQYF
TRBD1	-	TRBV28	TRBJ1-3	TGTGCCAGCAGTACAGGGGGTTCTGGAAACACCATATATTTT	CASSTGGSGNTIYF